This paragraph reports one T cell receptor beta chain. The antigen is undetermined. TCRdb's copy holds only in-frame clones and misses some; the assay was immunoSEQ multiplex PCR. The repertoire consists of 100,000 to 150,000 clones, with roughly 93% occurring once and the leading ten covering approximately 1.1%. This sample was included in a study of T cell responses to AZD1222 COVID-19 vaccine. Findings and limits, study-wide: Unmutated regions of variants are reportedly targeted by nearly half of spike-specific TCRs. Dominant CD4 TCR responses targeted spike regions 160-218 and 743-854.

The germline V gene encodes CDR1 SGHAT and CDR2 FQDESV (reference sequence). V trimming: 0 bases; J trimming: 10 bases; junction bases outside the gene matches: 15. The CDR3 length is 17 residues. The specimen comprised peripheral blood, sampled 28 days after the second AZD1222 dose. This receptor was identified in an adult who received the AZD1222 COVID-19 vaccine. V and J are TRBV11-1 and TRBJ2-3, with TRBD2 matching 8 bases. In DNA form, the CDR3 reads TGTGCCAGCAGCTTAGCGCGGGAGGTGGAGGGTTGGCAGGCGCAGTATTTT. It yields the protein CASSLAREVEGWQAQYF.